The text below deals with one TCR beta chain. The entry originates in a study of cytomegalovirus exposure and HLA in healthy donors. The PCR used 60 Vbeta and 13 Jbeta primers. In the study's own analysis: Unique TCR beta chains numbered 60 million to 100 million in a later analysis, with about 9.9 million shared. The table came from immunoSEQ multiplex PCR; TCRdb's copy has only in-frame clones and leaves some out. The V and J calls and clone size are taken from that table; D and trimming were inferred from the DNA. The sample has over 150,000 clones; about four fifths are singletons. CDR1 and CDR2 from the germline V gene are MNHEY and SVGAGI. The CDR3 runs 15 residues. Trimming removed 4 bases at V and 3 bases at J, with 16 bases between.

The sequence came from a girl between 10 and 17 years old in good health and CMV-seropositive. Material for sequencing was PBMCs. The chain couples TRBV6-5 to TRBJ2-7, with unresolved D. Here the CDR3 reads CASSFRQLPVYEQYF. The CDR3 DNA reads TGTGCCAGCAGTTTCAGGCAACTCCCGGTCTACGAGCAGTACTTC.